This TCR beta chain was recorded in a study of OX40 agonist ivuxolimab in advanced cancers. Study at large: Having had anti-PD-1, anti-PD-L1 or anti-CTLA-4 therapy before was allowed, and roughly 39% had some.

Study-wide points: Some nonresponders additionally presented with little normalized T-cell clonal expansion.

Notes on this clone: The antigen remains undetermined.

This CDR3 region has 13 residues. Germline-derived CDR1 and CDR2 are LNHNV and YYDKDF (reference sequence). The V gene lost 2 bases and the J gene lost 9 bases, with 8 bases spanning the gap. Assay: immunoSEQ multiplex PCR; the TCRdb copy retains only in-frame clones and omits some. Seen here are about 89,000 clones, under 95% observed once, and the top ten hold 0.71%. Patients with a history of autoimmune disease or on systemic immunosuppression were excluded. The sample was CD4+ or CD8+ T cells sorted from blood, taken in a trial of the OX40 agonist ivuxolimab. This TCR came from an adult with an advanced solid tumor such as melanoma, head and neck, liver or kidney cancer. The chain is built from TRBV15 and TRBJ1-6; D gene unclear. The CDR3 loop is CATSRLMGSPLHF. Here the CDR3 DNA reads TGTGCCACCAGCAGATTGATGGGTTCACCCCTCCACTTT.